The source of this T cell receptor (beta chain) is a study of OX40 agonist ivuxolimab in advanced cancers. The overall study: Ivuxolimab, which is an agonistic anti-OX40 (CD134) antibody, was administered to the patients. Partial responses were recorded for three patients, including one with hepatocellular carcinoma and two with cutaneous melanoma.

Here immunoSEQ multiplex PCR was the method, and the copy in TCRdb shows in-frame clones only, minus some. The table records about 78,000 clones, about 80% of them present only once. This CDR3 comprises 14 residues. Trimming took off 0 bases at V and 3 bases at J, with 8 bases between the two ends. CDR1 and CDR2 (germline): SGDLS, YYNGEE. The specimen comprised CD4+ or CD8+ T cells sorted from blood, sampled in a trial of the OX40 agonist ivuxolimab. The sequence came from an adult with an advanced solid tumor such as melanoma, head and neck, liver or kidney cancer. The chain has TRBV9 and TRBJ2-3; no definite D call. The CDR3 DNA reads as TGTGCCAGCAGCGTAGCAACCGCAACAGATACGCAGTATTTT. Its translation is CASSVATATDTQYF. Full variable domain (outside the CDR3, taken from reference TRBV9 and TRBJ2-3): DSGVTQTPKHLITATGQRVTLRCSPRSGDLSVYWYQQSLDQGLQFLIQYYNGEERAKGNILERFSAQQFPDLHSELNLSSLELGDSALYFCASSVATATDTQYFGPGTRLTVL.